The 19 T cell receptor beta chains below come from one sample, sequenced in a study of blood T cell repertoires in COVID-19. The assay was immunoSEQ multiplex PCR, and TCRdb's table has in-frame clones only and misses some. The sample consists of about 160,000 clones, 86% of them appearing once. Source material: peripheral blood. Receptors originate from a woman in her 70s with acute or convalescent COVID-19.

The chain uses TRBV19 and TRBJ1-5; TRBD1 matches 9 bases. The germline gives CDR1 LNHDA, CDR2 SQIVND (reference sequence). CDR3 length: 15 amino acids. The ends lost 4 bases at V and 6 bases at J; junction bases unmatched: 7. CDR3 bases: TGTGCCAGTAGTAAGGTGGGACAGGGTGTTCAGCCCCAGCATTTT. Translated: CASSKVGQGVQPQHF.

V and J are TRBV30 and TRBJ1-2, with 9 bases matching TRBD1. The CDR3 is made up of 14 amino acids. V trimming: 0 bases; J trimming: 8 bases; junction bases outside the gene matches: 7. CDR1 and CDR2 from the germline V gene are GTSNPN and SVGIG (reference sequence). CDR3 in amino acids: CAWSVRRTGDGYTF. The CDR3 DNA reads as TGTGCCTGGAGTGTACGAAGGACAGGGGACGGCTACACCTTC.

CDR3 loop: CASSALSGGSPLHF. CDR3 DNA: TGTGCCAGCAGCGCCCTGAGCGGGGGTTCACCCCTCCACTTT. V gene TRBV7-2 combines with J gene TRBJ1-6; D possibly corresponds to TRBD1 (5 bases). The germline CDR1 and CDR2 sequences are SGHTA and FQGNSA. CDR3 length: 14 residues. The ends were cut back, 5 bases at V and 9 bases at J, with 14 bases in the middle.

This clone was recorded a few times. The CDR3 loop reads CASSSFTGEVQPQHF. DNA for the CDR3: TGTGCCAGCAGTTCATTCACGGGGGAGGTTCAGCCCCAGCATTTT. This chain connects TRBV28 to TRBJ1-5; perhaps TRBD1 as D (5 bases). CDR3 length: 15 amino acids. Trimming cost V 4 bases and J 6 bases, with 16 bases left between them. Germline V gene sequence: CDR1 MDHEN, CDR2 SYDVKM.

This chain uses TRBV27 with TRBJ1-6, with 9 bases aligning to TRBD1. The length of the CDR3 is 15 residues. The V segment lost 3 bases and the J segment 7 bases; nucleotides outside the gene matches: 4. The germline CDR1 and CDR2 sequences are MNHEY and SMNVEV (reference sequence). The CDR3 sequence is CASSFGTGLNSPLHF. CDR3 DNA sequence: TGTGCCAGCAGTTTTGGGACAGGGTTAAATTCACCCCTCCACTTT.

The chain uses TRBV12-3 or TRBV12-4 and TRBJ1-2, with D possibly TRBD1 on 6 matching bases. CDR3 size: 11 residues. V was cut by 6 bases and J by 7 bases, with 9 bases left in between. The DNA for the CDR3 is TGTGCCAGCAGCCTACAGGGTGGCTACACCTTC. It codes for CASSLQGGYTF.

This chain's CDR3 is CSAGGARETYNEQFF. In DNA, the CDR3 is TGCAGCGCGGGAGGGGCAAGAGAAACCTACAATGAGCAGTTCTTC. The chain combines TRBV29-1 with TRBJ2-1; TRBD2 matches 8 bases. The J segment lost 2 bases and the V segment lost 7 bases, leaving 10 bases of the junction unmatched. CDR1 and CDR2 (germline): SQVTM, ANQGSEA. The CDR3 totals 15 residues.

The genes are TRBV4-3 and TRBJ2-1, with TRBD2 matching 8 bases. The germline V gene encodes CDR1 LGHNA and CDR2 YSLEER. J was trimmed by 5 bases and V by 6 bases; bases with no gene match: 9. The CDR3 contains 15 residues. In DNA form, the CDR3 reads TGCGCCAGCAGTTCCAGCGGGAGAGCGAACAATGAGCAGTTCTTC. This encodes CASSSSGRANNEQFF.

DNA for the CDR3: TGTGCCAGCAGCTACCGGGACAGCTCCTACGAGCAGTACTTC. This gives the protein CASSYRDSSYEQYF. The rearrangement links TRBV28 to TRBJ2-7; the match to TRBD1 covers 7 bases. Germline V gene sequence: CDR1 MDHEN, CDR2 SYDVKM. There are 14 residues in the CDR3. After removal of 6 bases from V and 0 bases from J, the junction contained 5 bases not matched to a gene.

The chain employs TRBV19 and TRBJ2-7; D gene unclear. CDR3 length: 13 amino acids. The germline V and J ends were trimmed by 2 bases and 0 bases, with 5 bases remaining between them. The V gene's germline CDR1 is LNHDA and CDR2 SQIVND (reference sequence). CDR3 region: CASSIKPSYEQYF. The CDR3, as DNA: TGTGCCAGTAGTATAAAGCCCTCCTACGAGCAGTACTTC.

The CDR3 DNA follows: TGTGCCAGCAGTTTCACCCCTTGGGCAAGGTATGGCTACACCTTC. Translation gives CASSFTPWARYGYTF. The V call is TRBV27, the J call TRBJ1-2, with D unresolved. CDR1 is MNHEY and CDR2 is SMNVEV in the germline V gene (reference sequence). The CDR3 is 15 amino acids. Trimming took off 3 bases at V and 5 bases at J, with 16 bases between the two ends.

In this sample, this clone turned up a few times. The DNA of the CDR3 is TGTGCCAGCAGCCCTACAGGGGTTGGAAACACCATATATTTT. This sequence encodes CASSPTGVGNTIYF. The rearrangement links TRBV3-1 (or the pseudogene TRBV3-2) to TRBJ1-3; 7 bases line up with TRBD1. This CDR3 region has 14 residues. In germline, CDR1 is LGHDT, CDR2 YNNKEL (reference sequence). V lost 4 bases, J lost 3 bases, and 3 bases stayed unmatched.

The V gene is TRBV30, the J gene TRBJ2-2; TRBD2 matches at 12 bases. The CDR3 consists of 16 residues. With 3 bases clipped from V and 3 bases from J, the junction kept 5 bases outside the gene matches. Germline CDR1 and CDR2: GTSNPN and SVGIG (reference sequence). The CDR3 region has the DNA TGTGCCTGGAGGACTAGCGGGAGTCGTTACACCGGGGAGCTGTTTTTT. As protein: CAWRTSGSRYTGELFF.

The CDR3 loop is CASSITSGETYEQYF. In DNA, the CDR3 is TGTGCCAGTAGTATTACTAGCGGGGAGACCTACGAGCAGTACTTC. The chain joins TRBV19 to TRBJ2-7; TRBD2 agrees at 10 bases. J was trimmed by 2 bases and V by 3 bases; bases with no gene match: 4. Germline lookup yields CDR1 LNHDA and CDR2 SQIVND (reference sequence). The CDR3 runs to 15 residues.

This clone was detected a few times. This chain connects TRBV18 to TRBJ2-2; 7 bases agree with TRBD2. Looked up from germline, CDR1 is KGHSH and CDR2 is LQKENI. This CDR3 comprises 15 residues. The trim removed 0 bases at V and 5 bases at J, leaving 3 bases unmatched. Here the CDR3 DNA reads TGTGCCAGCTCACCACCTAGCGGGTATACCGGGGAGCTGTTTTTT. It translates to CASSPPSGYTGELFF. The variable domain in full, completed from reference TRBV18 and TRBJ2-2, reads NAGVMQNPRHLVRRRGQEARLRCSPMKGHSHVYWYRQLPEEGLKFMVYLQKENIIDESGMPKERFSAEFPKEGPSILRIQQVVRGDSAAYFCASSPPSGYTGELFFGEGSRLTVL.

In DNA form, the CDR3 reads TGTGCCACCAGTGAGCCCCAGGGGCGCGGGCAGTTCTTC. Translating gives CATSEPQGRGQFF. J is TRBJ2-1 and V is TRBV24-1; maybe TRBD1 (6 bases). With 4 bases removed from V and 12 bases from J, the gap between germline ends came to 15 bases. The CDR3 extends over 13 amino acids. Germline CDR1 is KGHDR and CDR2 is SFDVKD.

This rearrangement joins TRBV30 to TRBJ1-2, with D possibly TRBD1 on 5 matching bases. V was shortened by 3 bases and J by 4 bases, with 15 bases between the two germline ends. From germline, CDR1 is GTSNPN and CDR2 SVGIG (reference sequence). CDR3 length equals 14 residues. In DNA form, the CDR3 reads TGTGCCTGGAGGACAGCTAAACTACTCTATGGCTACACCTTC. Translating gives CAWRTAKLLYGYTF.

This clone was seen a handful of times. The rearrangement joins TRBV6-2 or TRBV6-3 to TRBJ1-5, with 9 bases that match TRBD1. CDR1 and CDR2 from the germline V gene are MNHEY and SVGEGT. V was clipped by 5 bases and J by 7 bases; unmatched bases: 9. This CDR3 is 15 amino acids long. The CDR3 nucleotides are TGTGCCAGCAGTAGACAGGGGGGCTCCGGGCAGCCCCAGCATTTT. It specifies CASSRQGGSGQPQHF.

This clone appeared a few times. The rearrangement joins TRBV27 to TRBJ1-1; 11 bases match TRBD1. The V and J ends lost 6 bases and 6 bases, in that order; junction bases with no gene match: 6. In germline, CDR1 is MNHEY, CDR2 SMNVEV (reference sequence). This CDR3 contains 14 residues. CDR3 region: CASSQDRGRPEAFF. The CDR3 nucleotides are TGTGCCAGCAGCCAGGACAGGGGGCGTCCTGAAGCTTTCTTT.